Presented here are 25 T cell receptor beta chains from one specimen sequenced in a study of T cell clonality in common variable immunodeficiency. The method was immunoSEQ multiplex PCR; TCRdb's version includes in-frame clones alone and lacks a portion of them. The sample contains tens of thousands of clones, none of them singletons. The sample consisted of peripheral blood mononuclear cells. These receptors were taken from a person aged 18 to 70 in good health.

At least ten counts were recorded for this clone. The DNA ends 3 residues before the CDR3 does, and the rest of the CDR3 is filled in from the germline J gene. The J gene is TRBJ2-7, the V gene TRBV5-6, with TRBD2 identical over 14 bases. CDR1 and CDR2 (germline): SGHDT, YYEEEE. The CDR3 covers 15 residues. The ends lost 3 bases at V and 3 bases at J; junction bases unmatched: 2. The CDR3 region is CASSSGLAGDYEQYF. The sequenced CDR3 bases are TGTGCCAGCAGCTCGGGACTAGCGGGAGACTACGAG. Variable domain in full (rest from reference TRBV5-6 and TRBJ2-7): DAGVTQSPTHLIKTRGQQVTLRCSPKSGHDTVSWYQQALGQGPQFIFQYYEEEERQRGNFPDRFSGHQFPNYSSELNVNALLLGDSALYLCASSSGLAGDYEQYFGPGTRLTVT.

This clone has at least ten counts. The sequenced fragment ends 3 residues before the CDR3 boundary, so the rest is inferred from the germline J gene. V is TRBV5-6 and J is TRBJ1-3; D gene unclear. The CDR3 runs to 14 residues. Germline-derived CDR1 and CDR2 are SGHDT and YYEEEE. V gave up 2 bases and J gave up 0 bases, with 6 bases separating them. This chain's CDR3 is CASSFISSGNTIYF. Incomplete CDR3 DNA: TGTGCCAGCAGCTTTATCAGCTCTGGAAACACC.

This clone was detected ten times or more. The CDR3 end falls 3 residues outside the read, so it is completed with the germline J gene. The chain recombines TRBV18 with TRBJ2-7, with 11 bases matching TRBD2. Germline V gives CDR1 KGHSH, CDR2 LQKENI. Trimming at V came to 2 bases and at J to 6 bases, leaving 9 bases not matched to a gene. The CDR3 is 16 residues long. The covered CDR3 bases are TGTGCCAGCTCACCAATGACTAGCGGGAACCTTGGCGAG. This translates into CASSPMTSGNLGE. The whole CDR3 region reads CASSPMTSGNLGEQYF.

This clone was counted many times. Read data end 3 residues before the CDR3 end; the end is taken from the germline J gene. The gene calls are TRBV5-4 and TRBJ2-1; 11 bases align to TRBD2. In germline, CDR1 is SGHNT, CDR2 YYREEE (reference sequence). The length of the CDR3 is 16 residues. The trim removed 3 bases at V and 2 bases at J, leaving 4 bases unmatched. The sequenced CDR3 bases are TGTGCCAGCAGCTCCCGACTAGCGGGACCCTACAATGAG. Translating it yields CASSSRLAGPYNE. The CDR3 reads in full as CASSSRLAGPYNEQFF.

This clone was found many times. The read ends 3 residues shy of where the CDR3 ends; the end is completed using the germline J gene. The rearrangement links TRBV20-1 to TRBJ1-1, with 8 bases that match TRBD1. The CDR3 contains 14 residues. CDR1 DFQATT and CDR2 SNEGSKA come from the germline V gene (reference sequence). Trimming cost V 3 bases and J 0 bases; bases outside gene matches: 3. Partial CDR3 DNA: TGCAGTGCTAGGGGACAGGTCATGAACACTGAA. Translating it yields CSARGQVMNTE. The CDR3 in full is CSARGQVMNTEAFF.

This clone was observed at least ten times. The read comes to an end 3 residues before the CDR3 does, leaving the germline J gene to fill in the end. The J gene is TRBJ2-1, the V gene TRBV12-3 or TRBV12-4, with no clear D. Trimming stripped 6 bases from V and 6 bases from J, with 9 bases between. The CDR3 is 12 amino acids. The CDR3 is CASRAIANEQFF. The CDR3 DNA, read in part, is TGTGCCAGCAGGGCGATAGCCAATGAG.

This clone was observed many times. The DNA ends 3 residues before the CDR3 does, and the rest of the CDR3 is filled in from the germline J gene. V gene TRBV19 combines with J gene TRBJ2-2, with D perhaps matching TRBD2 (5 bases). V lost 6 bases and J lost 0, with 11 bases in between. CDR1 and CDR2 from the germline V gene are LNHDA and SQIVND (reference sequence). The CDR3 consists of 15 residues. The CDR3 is CASRGSGANTGELFF. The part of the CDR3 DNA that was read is TGTGCCAGTAGGGGGTCCGGGGCGAACACCGGGGAG.

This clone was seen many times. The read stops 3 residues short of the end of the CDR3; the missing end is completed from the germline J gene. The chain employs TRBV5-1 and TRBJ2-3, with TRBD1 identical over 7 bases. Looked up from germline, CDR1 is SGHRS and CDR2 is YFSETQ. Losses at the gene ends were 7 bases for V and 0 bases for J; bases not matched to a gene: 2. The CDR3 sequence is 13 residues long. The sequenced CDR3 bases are TGCGCCAGCGGGACAGAAAGCACAGATACG. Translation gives CASGTESTDT. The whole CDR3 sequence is CASGTESTDTQYF.

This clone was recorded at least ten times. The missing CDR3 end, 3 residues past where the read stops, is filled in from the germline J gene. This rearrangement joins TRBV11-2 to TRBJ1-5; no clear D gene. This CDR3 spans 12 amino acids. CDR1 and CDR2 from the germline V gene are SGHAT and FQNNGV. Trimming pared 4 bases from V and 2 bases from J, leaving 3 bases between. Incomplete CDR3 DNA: TGTGCCAGCAGCTCTGGCAATCAGCCC. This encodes CASSSGNQP. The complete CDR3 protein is CASSSGNQPQHF.

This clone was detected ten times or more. The CDR3 bases that were read are TGCAGTGCTCCCGGGACTAGCGGGAGCGGAGATACG. This codes for CSAPGTSGSGDT. The entire CDR3 reads CSAPGTSGSGDTQYF. The chain carries TRBV20-1 and TRBJ2-3; 14 bases align to TRBD2. Coverage ceases 3 residues before the CDR3 finishes, and the germline J gene fills in the end. Trimming cost V 5 bases and J 5 bases; bases outside gene matches: 6. The CDR3 has 15 amino acids. The germline CDR1 and CDR2 sequences are DFQATT and SNEGSKA (reference sequence).

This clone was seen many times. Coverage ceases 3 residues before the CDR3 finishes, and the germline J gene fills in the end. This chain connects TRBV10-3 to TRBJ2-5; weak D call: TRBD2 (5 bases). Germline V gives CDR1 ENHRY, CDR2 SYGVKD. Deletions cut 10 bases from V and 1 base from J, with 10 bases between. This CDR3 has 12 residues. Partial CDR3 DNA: TGTGCCACAGCGGAGTTCCAAGAGACC. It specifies CATAEFQET. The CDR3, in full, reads CATAEFQETQYF.

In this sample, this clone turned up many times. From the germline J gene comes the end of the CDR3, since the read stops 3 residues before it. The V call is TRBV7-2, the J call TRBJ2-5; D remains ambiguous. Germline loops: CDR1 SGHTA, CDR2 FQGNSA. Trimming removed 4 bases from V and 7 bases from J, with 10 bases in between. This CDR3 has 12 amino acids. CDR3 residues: CASSYETGTQYF. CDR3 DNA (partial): TGTGCCAGCAGCTACGAGACGGGGACC.

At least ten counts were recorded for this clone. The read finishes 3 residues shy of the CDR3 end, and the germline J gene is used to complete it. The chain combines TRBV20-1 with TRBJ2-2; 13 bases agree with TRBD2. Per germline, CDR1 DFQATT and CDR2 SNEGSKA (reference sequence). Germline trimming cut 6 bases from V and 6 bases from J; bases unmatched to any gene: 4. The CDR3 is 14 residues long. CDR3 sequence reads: CSATGLAGAGELFF. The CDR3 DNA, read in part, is TGCAGTGCAACCGGACTAGCGGGAGCCGGGGAG.

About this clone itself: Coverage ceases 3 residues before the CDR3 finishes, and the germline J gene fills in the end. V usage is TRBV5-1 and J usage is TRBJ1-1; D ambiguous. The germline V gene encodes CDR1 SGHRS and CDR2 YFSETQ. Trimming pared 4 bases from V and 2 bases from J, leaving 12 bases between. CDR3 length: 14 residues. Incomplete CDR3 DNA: TGCGCCAGCAGCCCCCGGGTATCAAACACTGAA. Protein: CASSPRVSNTE. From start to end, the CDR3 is CASSPRVSNTEAFF.

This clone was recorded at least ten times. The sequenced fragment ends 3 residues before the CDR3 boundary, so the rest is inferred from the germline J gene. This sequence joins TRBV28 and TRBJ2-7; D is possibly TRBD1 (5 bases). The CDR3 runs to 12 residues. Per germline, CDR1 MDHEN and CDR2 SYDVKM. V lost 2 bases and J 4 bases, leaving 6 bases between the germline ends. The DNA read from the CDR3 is TGTGCCAGCAGTTTAAAGGGGTACGAG. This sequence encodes CASSLKGYE. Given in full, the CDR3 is CASSLKGYEQYF.

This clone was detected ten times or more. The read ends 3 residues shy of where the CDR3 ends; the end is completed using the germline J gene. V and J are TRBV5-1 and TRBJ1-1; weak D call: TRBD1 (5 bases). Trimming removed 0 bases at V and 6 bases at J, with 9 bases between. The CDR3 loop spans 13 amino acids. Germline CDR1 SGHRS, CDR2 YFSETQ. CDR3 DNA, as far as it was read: TGCGCCAGCAGCTTGGAAGGGGTATCTGAA. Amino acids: CASSLEGVSE. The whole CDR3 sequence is CASSLEGVSEAFF.

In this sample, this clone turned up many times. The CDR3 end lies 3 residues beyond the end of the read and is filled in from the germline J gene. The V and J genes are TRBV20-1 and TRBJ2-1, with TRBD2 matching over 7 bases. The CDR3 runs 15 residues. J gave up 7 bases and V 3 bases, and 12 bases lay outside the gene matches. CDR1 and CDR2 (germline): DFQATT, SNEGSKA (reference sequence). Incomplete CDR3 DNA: TGCAGTGCTAGTTCCACTAGCGAACTTCGTAATGAG. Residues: CSASSTSELRNE. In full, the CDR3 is CSASSTSELRNEQFF.

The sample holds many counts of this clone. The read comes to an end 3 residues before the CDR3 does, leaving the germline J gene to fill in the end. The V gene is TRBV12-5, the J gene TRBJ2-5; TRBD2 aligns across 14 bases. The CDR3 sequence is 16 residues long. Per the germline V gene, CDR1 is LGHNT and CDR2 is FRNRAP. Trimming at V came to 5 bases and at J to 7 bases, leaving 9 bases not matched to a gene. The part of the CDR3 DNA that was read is TGTGCTAGTGGTCCATGGACTAGCGGGGGGTCCGGGACC. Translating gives CASGPWTSGGSGT. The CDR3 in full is CASGPWTSGGSGTQYF.

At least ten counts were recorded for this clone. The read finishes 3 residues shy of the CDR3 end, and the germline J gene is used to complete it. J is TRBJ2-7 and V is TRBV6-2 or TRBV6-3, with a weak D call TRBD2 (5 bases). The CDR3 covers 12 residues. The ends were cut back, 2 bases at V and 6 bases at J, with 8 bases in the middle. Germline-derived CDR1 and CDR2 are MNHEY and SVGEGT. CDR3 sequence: CASSYREGEQYF. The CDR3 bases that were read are TGTGCCAGCAGTTACCGAGAGGGCGAG.

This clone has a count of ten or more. The CDR3 here is CASSLASDTQYF. The sequenced part of the CDR3 DNA is TGTGCCAGCAGCTTGGCTTCGGATACG. This rearrangement joins TRBV5-4 to TRBJ2-3; unclear D gene. The sequence runs out 3 residues before the end of the CDR3; the remainder is reconstructed from the germline J gene. The V end lost 0 bases, the J end lost 6 bases, and 5 bases lay between the germline ends. The CDR3 runs to 12 residues. The germline CDR1 and CDR2 sequences are SGHNT and YYREEE (reference sequence).

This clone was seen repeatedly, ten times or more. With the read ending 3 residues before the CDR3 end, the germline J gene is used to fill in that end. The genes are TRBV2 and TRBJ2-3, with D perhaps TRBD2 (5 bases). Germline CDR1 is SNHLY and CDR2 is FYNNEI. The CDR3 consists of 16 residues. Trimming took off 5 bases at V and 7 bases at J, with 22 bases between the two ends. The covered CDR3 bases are TGTGCCAGCAGTCCAGTCCAATTATTAGCGTCACATACG. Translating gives CASSPVQLLASHT. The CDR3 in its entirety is CASSPVQLLASHTQYF.

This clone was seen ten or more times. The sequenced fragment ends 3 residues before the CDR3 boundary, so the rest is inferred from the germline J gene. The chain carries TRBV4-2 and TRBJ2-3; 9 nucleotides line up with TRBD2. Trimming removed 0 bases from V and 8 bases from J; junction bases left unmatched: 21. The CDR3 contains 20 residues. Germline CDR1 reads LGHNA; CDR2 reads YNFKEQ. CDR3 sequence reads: CASSQDRPMRAGGVGGTQYF. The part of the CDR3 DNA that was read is TGTGCCAGCAGCCAAGATCGGCCCATGAGAGCGGGAGGAGTGGGTGGTACG.

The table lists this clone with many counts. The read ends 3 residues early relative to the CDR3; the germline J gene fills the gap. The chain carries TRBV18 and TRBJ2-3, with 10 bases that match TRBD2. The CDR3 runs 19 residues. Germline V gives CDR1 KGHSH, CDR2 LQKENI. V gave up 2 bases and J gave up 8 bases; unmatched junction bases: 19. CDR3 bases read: TGTGCCAGCTCACCATCACCTCCCAGGACCGCTAGCGGGGGAGGTACG. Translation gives CASSPSPPRTASGGGT. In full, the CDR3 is CASSPSPPRTASGGGTQYF.

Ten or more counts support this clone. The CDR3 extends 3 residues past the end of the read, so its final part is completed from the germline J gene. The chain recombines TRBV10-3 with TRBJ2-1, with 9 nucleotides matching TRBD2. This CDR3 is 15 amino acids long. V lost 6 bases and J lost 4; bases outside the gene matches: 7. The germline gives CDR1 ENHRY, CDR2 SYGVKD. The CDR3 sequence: CAISSGLAQYNEQFF. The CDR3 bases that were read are TGTGCCATCAGCTCTGGACTAGCGCAATACAATGAG.

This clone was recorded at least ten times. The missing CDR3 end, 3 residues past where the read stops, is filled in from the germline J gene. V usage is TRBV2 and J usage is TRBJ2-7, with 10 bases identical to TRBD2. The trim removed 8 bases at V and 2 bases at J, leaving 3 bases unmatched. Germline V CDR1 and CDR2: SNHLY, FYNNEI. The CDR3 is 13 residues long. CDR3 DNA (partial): TGTGCCAGCCGGACTAGCGGAACCTACGAG. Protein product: CASRTSGTYE. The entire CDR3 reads CASRTSGTYEQYF.